Presented here are 22 T cell receptor beta chains from one specimen sequenced in a study of shared clonotypes between healthy human individuals. Data came from immunoSEQ multiplex PCR; TCRdb stores just in-frame clones and leaves some out. The table has under 2.5 million clones, roughly 92% seen once. The sequenced sample was naive CD4+ T cells from PBMCs. Subset specified: CD45RA+ positively selected. The source of these receptors is a man aged 18-30 years in good health. Some clones in this sample may be carry-over from other donors' samples.

This rearrangement joins TRBV15 to TRBJ2-1; 16 bases match TRBD2. J gave up 7 bases and V 5 bases, and 5 bases lay outside the gene matches. This CDR3 spans 16 amino acids. CDR1 and CDR2 from the germline V gene are LNHNV and YYDKDF (reference sequence). CDR3 sequence (DNA): TGTGCCACCAGCGGGGGGACTAGCGGGAGGGGTAATGAGCAGTTCTTC. Protein sequence: CATSGGTSGRGNEQFF.

The chain couples TRBV7-9 to TRBJ2-1; D is perhaps TRBD2 (7 bases). Looked up from germline, CDR1 is SEHNR and CDR2 is FQNEAQ (reference sequence). CDR3 length: 15 amino acids. Trimming removed 4 bases from V and 3 bases from J, with 13 bases in between. CDR3 sequence: CASSSRGRDYNEQFF. The CDR3 DNA follows: TGTGCCAGCAGCTCTAGGGGGAGGGACTACAATGAGCAGTTCTTC.

The CDR3 sequence: CASSVAGGYTDTQYF. The CDR3 region has the DNA TGTGCCAGCAGTGTAGCGGGAGGGTACACAGATACGCAGTATTTT. The chain uses TRBV2 and TRBJ2-3; 11 bases are a match to TRBD2. This CDR3 is 15 amino acids long. J gave up 2 bases and V 4 bases, and 2 bases lay outside the gene matches. The germline gives CDR1 SNHLY, CDR2 FYNNEI.

The V call is TRBV27, the J call TRBJ1-6; D is perhaps TRBD1 (5 bases). Deletions cut 4 bases from V and 8 bases from J, with 15 bases between. This CDR3 is built from 15 residues. Germline values: CDR1 MNHEY, CDR2 SMNVEV (reference sequence). DNA for the CDR3: TGTGCCAGCAGTTCCCTTGTTCGGGGCGATTCACCCCTCCACTTT. Its protein is CASSSLVRGDSPLHF.

The chain joins TRBV18 to TRBJ2-7; D gene ambiguous. From germline, CDR1 is KGHSH and CDR2 LQKENI. The CDR3 consists of 15 residues. V was cut by 3 bases and J by 0 bases, with 12 bases left in between. Written as DNA, the CDR3 is TGTGCCAGCTCACCGCGGCGCGGAAACTCCTACGAGCAGTACTTC. This gives the protein CASSPRRGNSYEQYF. The full variable domain, rest sourced from reference TRBV18 and TRBJ2-7, is NAGVMQNPRHLVRRRGQEARLRCSPMKGHSHVYWYRQLPEEGLKFMVYLQKENIIDESGMPKERFSAEFPKEGPSILRIQQVVRGDSAAYFCASSPRRGNSYEQYFGPGTRLTVT.

This clone was detected once. V is TRBV7-9 and J is TRBJ1-1; tentative D call: TRBD1 (6 bases). V lost 5 bases and J lost 4, with 20 bases in between. CDR1 SEHNR and CDR2 FQNEAQ come from the germline V gene (reference sequence). CDR3 length: 16 residues. The CDR3 DNA is TGTGCCAGCAGCGACCTCGCTAGGGGGAGTGGCACTGAAGCTTTCTTT. Its protein is CASSDLARGSGTEAFF.

On this clone: Additional DNA sequences in this sample encode the identical CDR3. The chain combines TRBV28 with TRBJ1-2, with 7 nucleotides matching TRBD1. J lost 8 bases, V lost 5 bases, and 8 bases had no gene match. CDR1 MDHEN and CDR2 SYDVKM come from the germline V gene. This CDR3 contains 13 residues. The CDR3 coding sequence is TGTGCCAGCAGTCCCCCGAGGGGGCGAGGCTACACCTTC. It is translated as CASSPPRGRGYTF.

The chain is built from TRBV7-9 and TRBJ1-2, with TRBD1 matching 10 bases. V lost 5 bases, J lost 7 bases, and 7 bases stayed unmatched. Looked up from germline, CDR1 is SEHNR and CDR2 is FQNEAQ (reference sequence). CDR3 length equals 14 residues. The CDR3 coding sequence is TGTGCCAGCAGCCTTCTGGGACAGGGGTCTGGCTACACCTTC. As protein: CASSLLGQGSGYTF.

Regarding this clone: In the same sample, other DNA sequences code for this CDR3. The chain has TRBV18 and TRBJ2-1; 10 bases line up with TRBD2. Germline CDR1 and CDR2: KGHSH and LQKENI. This CDR3 has 14 amino acids. After removal of 0 bases from V and 8 bases from J, the junction contained 1 base not matched to a gene. The CDR3 here is CASSPPGLADEQFF. DNA for the CDR3: TGTGCCAGCTCACCACCCGGACTAGCGGATGAGCAGTTCTTC. Complete variable domain (other parts from reference TRBV18 and TRBJ2-1): NAGVMQNPRHLVRRRGQEARLRCSPMKGHSHVYWYRQLPEEGLKFMVYLQKENIIDESGMPKERFSAEFPKEGPSILRIQQVVRGDSAAYFCASSPPGLADEQFFGPGTRLTVL.

The sample holds one count of this clone. The chain is built from TRBV6-1 and TRBJ2-5, with 7 bases identical to TRBD2. The CDR3 loop spans 13 amino acids. The V and J ends lost 8 bases and 5 bases, in that order; junction bases with no gene match: 8. Germline-derived CDR1 and CDR2 are MNHNS and SASEGT. The CDR3 DNA is TGTGCCAGCCGTGCCAGCGGGGCTGAGACCCAGTACTTC. Its protein is CASRASGAETQYF.

The rearrangement joins TRBV28 to TRBJ2-1; TRBD2 aligns across 7 bases. The V segment lost 6 bases and the J segment 7 bases; nucleotides outside the gene matches: 18. The CDR3 length is 17 residues. CDR1 is MDHEN and CDR2 is SYDVKM in the germline V gene. DNA of the CDR3: TGTGCCAGCAGGGTTACCGGGGGAGGTCGGACTAGGAATGAGCAGTTCTTC. This gives the protein CASRVTGGGRTRNEQFF.

V gene TRBV9 combines with J gene TRBJ1-1; a possible D gene is TRBD1 (5 bases). V was clipped by 0 bases and J by 2 bases, with 17 bases between them. The CDR3 consists of 17 residues. CDR1 and CDR2 from the germline V gene are SGDLS and YYNGEE. CDR3 nucleotides: TGTGCCAGCAGCGTAGGGGGTCGCGTGAGGGGCAACACTGAAGCTTTCTTT. Its translation is CASSVGGRVRGNTEAFF.

The chain carries TRBV25-1 and TRBJ2-3; D may be TRBD1 or TRBD2 (5 bases each). CDR3 length equals 13 residues. Trimming removed 6 bases from V and 3 bases from J, with 10 bases in between. Germline assignment: CDR1 MGHDK and CDR2 SYGVNS. This CDR3 is CASRGPGTDTQYF. CDR3 sequence (DNA): TGTGCCAGCAGGGGGCCGGGGACAGATACGCAGTATTTT.

This chain links TRBV18 with TRBJ1-1; D is undetermined. The CDR3 runs 15 residues. Germline CDR1 and CDR2: KGHSH and LQKENI. V was clipped by 2 bases and J by 1 base, with 11 bases between them. CDR3 loop: CASSPSVRGNTEAFF. The CDR3 DNA reads TGTGCCAGCTCACCATCGGTCCGCGGGAACACTGAAGCTTTCTTT. Supplemented by reference TRBV18 and TRBJ1-1, the full variable domain reads NAGVMQNPRHLVRRRGQEARLRCSPMKGHSHVYWYRQLPEEGLKFMVYLQKENIIDESGMPKERFSAEFPKEGPSILRIQQVVRGDSAAYFCASSPSVRGNTEAFFGQGTRLTVV.

The chain has TRBV4-2 and TRBJ2-3; D is perhaps TRBD2 (5 bases). Germline CDR1 reads LGHNA; CDR2 reads YNFKEQ. V lost 0 bases and J lost 4, with 11 bases in between. The CDR3 contains 15 residues. The CDR3 sequence: CASSQEVGVADTQYF. The CDR3 DNA reads as TGTGCCAGCAGCCAAGAAGTGGGAGTGGCAGATACGCAGTATTTT.

This chain connects TRBV2 to TRBJ1-2; tentative D call: TRBD1 (5 bases). Trimming shortened V by 3 bases and J by 6 bases, and 11 bases separated the two germline ends. CDR1 is SNHLY, CDR2 FYNNEI, per germline. CDR3 length: 13 residues. In nucleotides, the CDR3 is TGTGCCAGCAGTGATGCCAGGGTGGATGGCTACACCTTC. This codes for CASSDARVDGYTF. Full variable domain (rest looked up from reference TRBV2 and TRBJ1-2): EPEVTQTPSHQVTQMGQEVILRCVPISNHLYFYWYRQILGQKVEFLVSFYNNEISEKSEIFDDQFSVERPDGSNFTLKIRSTKLEDSAMYFCASSDARVDGYTFGSGTRLTVV.

The chain uses TRBV6-5 and TRBJ2-7; 14 nucleotides match TRBD2. The CDR3 spans 15 residues. The trim removed 4 bases at V and 6 bases at J, leaving 5 bases unmatched. Per germline, CDR1 MNHEY and CDR2 SVGAGI. The CDR3: CASSSPGLAGAEQYF. In nucleotides, the CDR3 is TGTGCCAGCAGTTCCCCGGGACTAGCGGGAGCCGAGCAGTACTTC.

This chain uses TRBV6-6 with TRBJ2-3; tentative D call: TRBD1 (5 bases). The CDR3 runs to 12 residues. CDR1 MNHNY and CDR2 SVGAGI come from the germline V gene (reference sequence). The V gene lost 6 bases and the J gene lost 6 bases, with 10 bases spanning the gap. The CDR3 protein is CASSQGPDTQYF. Written as DNA, the CDR3 is TGTGCCAGCAGCCAGGGTCCGGATACGCAGTATTTT.

This clone has more than one count but fewer than ten. The chain links TRBV19 to TRBJ1-4, with no clear D. This CDR3 region has 15 residues. The V gene's germline CDR1 is LNHDA and CDR2 SQIVND (reference sequence). Trimming pared 0 bases from V and 7 bases from J, leaving 12 bases between. CDR3 sequence (DNA): TGTGCCAGTAGTATAGACTCACCGGGCGTTGAAAAACTGTTTTTT. Translating gives CASSIDSPGVEKLFF.

The chain couples TRBV7-2 to TRBJ2-3; TRBD2 agrees at 7 bases. V lost 1 base, J lost 7 bases, and 8 bases stayed unmatched. The CDR3 runs to 15 residues. Looked up from germline, CDR1 is SGHTA and CDR2 is FQGNSA. CDR3 coding DNA: TGTGCCAGCAGCTTAGAAGGCCTAGCGGAAAATACGCAGTATTTT. Its protein is CASSLEGLAENTQYF.

The V call is TRBV28, the J call TRBJ1-4; D unresolved. CDR1 is MDHEN and CDR2 is SYDVKM in the germline V gene. Trimming pared 3 bases from V and 12 bases from J, leaving 11 bases between. This CDR3 comprises 12 residues. The CDR3 DNA reads as TGTGCCAGCAGTTTCAGTCCGGCGCAACTGTTTTTT. Protein sequence: CASSFSPAQLFF.

CDR3 protein: CASSPVWGADTEAFF. For the CDR3, the DNA is TGTGCCAGCAGCCCCGTTTGGGGGGCAGACACTGAAGCTTTCTTT. This chain joins TRBV6-5 and TRBJ1-1; TRBD1 is a possible D gene (6 bases). The CDR3 runs 15 residues. CDR1 is MNHEY and CDR2 is SVGAGI in the germline V gene. V gave up 6 bases and J gave up 3 bases, with 17 bases separating them.